This T cell receptor (beta chain) was recovered during a study of cytomegalovirus exposure and HLA in healthy donors. General observations from the study: CMV serostatus was the only recorded immune exposure for donors. The authors later linked a missense DCLRE1C variant to TCR beta V- and J-gene trimming. Among TCR beta chains, those listed as cytomegalovirus-associated numbered more than 150.

In the case of this clone: Its antigen is as yet unknown.

This CDR3 is 14 amino acids long. The ends were cut back, 5 bases at V and 1 base at J, with 10 bases in the middle. CDR1 MGHRA and CDR2 YSYEKL come from the germline V gene. PCR used 60 Vbeta primers and 13 Jbeta primers. Produced via immunoSEQ multiplex PCR; TCRdb's table is partial and in-frame only. The table lists 65,000 to 85,000 clones, 65% to 80% of them singletons, with around 10% in the top ten. The chain carries TRBV4-1 and TRBJ2-3; a possible D gene is TRBD1 (6 bases). The sequenced material came from PBMCs. This sequence was found in a male donor in good health and CMV-seropositive. CDR3 residues: CASSKYRGTDTQYF. The CDR3 bases are TGCGCCAGCAGCAAATACAGGGGCACAGATACGCAGTATTTT.